This entry describes one T cell receptor (beta chain). These data belong to a study of blood T cell repertoires in COVID-19. Study-level background: Spain, Italy and the United States supplied samples that represented acute and convalescent COVID-19.

The table came from immunoSEQ multiplex PCR; TCRdb's copy has only in-frame clones and leaves some out. The sample shows approximately 50,000 clones, about 81% of them seen only once. Source material: peripheral blood. The TCR originated in a man aged 55 to 70 with COVID-19, enrolled during active disease.

CDR3 nucleotides: TGTGCCAGTAGTGAAGGCTACCAGGGGTCCTACGAGCAGTACTTC. Translation: CASSEGYQGSYEQYF. V is TRBV19 and J is TRBJ2-7; the D gene is possibly TRBD1 (6 bases). From germline, CDR1 is LNHDA and CDR2 SQIVND (reference sequence). Trimming cost V 5 bases and J 1 base, with 15 bases left between them. The CDR3 is made up of 15 amino acids.